One and the same sample provided the 31 T cell receptor beta chains below, sequenced in a study of T cells in tumors after PD-1 blockade. Produced via immunoSEQ multiplex PCR; TCRdb's table is partial and in-frame only. The sample shows tens of thousands of clones, around 80% of them seen only once. The sample in question was PBMCs, obtained before anti-PD-1 treatment. The receptors come from a human donor with basal cell carcinoma.

This chain links TRBV5-1 with TRBJ2-3; 13 bases match TRBD2. The CDR3 length is 15 residues. The V gene's germline CDR1 is SGHRS and CDR2 YFSETQ. The J segment lost 6 bases and the V segment lost 4 bases, leaving 5 bases of the junction unmatched. In nucleotides, the CDR3 is TGCGCCAGCAGCGAGACTAGCGGGGGGTGGGATACGCAGTATTTT. It codes for CASSETSGGWDTQYF.

CDR3 loop: CASSLGQDQPQHF. The CDR3, as DNA: TGTGCCAGCAGTTTGGGGCAGGATCAGCCCCAGCATTTT. The chain uses TRBV28 and TRBJ1-5; possible D gene TRBD1, 5 bases. The ends were cut back, 3 bases at V and 5 bases at J, with 8 bases in the middle. The CDR3 runs 13 residues. The germline V gene has CDR1 MDHEN and CDR2 SYDVKM.

The rearrangement uses TRBV21-1 and TRBJ2-6; no DNA check was done on the table's D call, TRBD1. TRBV21-1 counts as a pseudogene. The CDR3 extends over 17 amino acids. This CDR3 is CASKLPGQGSGANVLTF. CDR3 nucleotide sequence: TGTGCCAGCAAACTTCCGGGACAGGGGTCTGGGGCCAACGTCCTGACTTTC.

The chain combines TRBV19 with TRBJ2-2, with D possibly being TRBD2 (6 bases). V lost 8 bases, J lost 1 base, and 11 bases lay in between. CDR3 length equals 14 residues. CDR1 is LNHDA, CDR2 SQIVND, per germline (reference sequence). As DNA, the CDR3 is TGTGCCAGTGCCGCGGGACTGAACACCGGGGAGCTGTTTTTT. This gives the protein CASAAGLNTGELFF.

The rearrangement links TRBV19 to TRBJ2-3, with 9 nucleotides matching TRBD2. This CDR3 has 19 residues. V lost 4 bases to trimming and J lost 2 bases; unmatched junction nucleotides: 16. Germline CDR1 LNHDA, CDR2 SQIVND (reference sequence). In DNA form, the CDR3 reads TGTGCCAGTAGTAAAGGACTGGTAGCGGGGGTTCGAAACACAGATACGCAGTATTTT. Translated, it gives CASSKGLVAGVRNTDTQYF.

The J gene is TRBJ2-2, the V gene TRBV6-1; D unclear. V lost 3 bases to trimming and J lost 0 bases, with 11 bases between them. The CDR3 sequence is 16 residues long. Germline V gives CDR1 MNHNS, CDR2 SASEGT. As DNA, the CDR3 is TGTGCCAGCAGTGAGGTCAGGCCCCCGAACACCGGGGAGCTGTTTTTT. It is translated as CASSEVRPPNTGELFF.

This sequence joins TRBV30 and TRBJ1-6; D call uncertain. The CDR3 totals 13 residues. CDR1 GTSNPN and CDR2 SVGIG come from the germline V gene (reference sequence). Trimming shortened V by 3 bases and J by 10 bases, and 13 bases separated the two germline ends. The CDR3 protein is CAWRAEASSPLHF. The CDR3 nucleotides are TGTGCCTGGAGGGCCGAAGCGAGCTCACCCCTCCACTTT.

V usage is TRBV28 and J usage is TRBJ1-1, with D hard to call. Germline-derived CDR1 and CDR2 are MDHEN and SYDVKM. The CDR3 covers 12 residues. Trimming took off 3 bases at V and 5 bases at J, with 7 bases between the two ends. The CDR3 DNA follows: TGTGCCAGCAGTTTTGTGGGTACTGAAGCTTTCTTT. This encodes CASSFVGTEAFF.

V usage is TRBV28 and J usage is TRBJ1-2; no clear D. CDR3 size: 14 residues. V was pared by 4 bases and J by 5 bases, with 14 bases between. Germline CDR1 reads MDHEN; CDR2 reads SYDVKM. The CDR3 coding sequence is TGTGCCAGCAGTTCCTGGACTTTCTCTTATGGCTACACCTTC. This gives the protein CASSSWTFSYGYTF.

V gene TRBV20-1 combines with J gene TRBJ1-5, with 7 bases identical to TRBD1. V lost 3 bases and J lost 6; bases outside the gene matches: 5. The CDR3 length is 13 residues. The germline V gene has CDR1 DFQATT and CDR2 SNEGSKA (reference sequence). The CDR3 here is CSASSGGGQPQHF. In DNA, the CDR3 is TGCAGTGCTAGTTCAGGGGGGGGTCAGCCCCAGCATTTT.

V and J are TRBV28 and TRBJ2-7; D may be TRBD1 (5 bases). Looked up from germline, CDR1 is MDHEN and CDR2 is SYDVKM. The length of the CDR3 is 17 residues. Deletions cut 3 bases from V and 2 bases from J, with 20 bases between. CDR3 DNA: TGTGCCAGCAGTTTTATCTTAGGGGCACTGAGACCCTACGAGCAGTACTTC. This gives the protein CASSFILGALRPYEQYF.

This rearrangement joins TRBV6-5 to TRBJ1-4; no clear D. This CDR3 is 13 amino acids long. Germline assignment: CDR1 MNHEY and CDR2 SVGAGI. V was clipped by 6 bases and J by 7 bases, with 12 bases between them. The CDR3 sequence: CASRVPGGEKLFF. The CDR3 nucleotides read TGTGCCAGCAGGGTTCCGGGTGGTGAAAAACTGTTTTTT.

The chain combines TRBV6-5 with TRBJ1-4; TRBD1 is a possible D gene (6 bases). The CDR3 is 14 amino acids. Germline loops: CDR1 MNHEY, CDR2 SVGAGI. V dropped 7 bases and J dropped 7 bases, with 16 bases sitting between them. CDR3 nucleotide sequence: TGTGCCAGCACCCCTCGGGACATAGGTGAAAAACTGTTTTTT. Amino acid sequence: CASTPRDIGEKLFF.

The genes are TRBV7-3 and TRBJ2-1; TRBD2 matches 12 bases. The CDR3 contains 16 residues. With V trimmed by 3 bases and J by 9 bases, 9 bases remained unmatched. Per the germline V gene, CDR1 is SGHTA and CDR2 is FQGTGA. CDR3 amino acids: CASSFHASGGAGEQFF. As DNA, the CDR3 is TGTGCCAGCAGCTTCCATGCTAGCGGGGGGGCCGGTGAGCAGTTCTTC.

The gene calls are TRBV2 and TRBJ2-7; 9 bases align to TRBD1. J gave up 3 bases and V 8 bases, and 8 bases lay outside the gene matches. This CDR3 has 14 amino acids. CDR1 and CDR2 from the germline V gene are SNHLY and FYNNEI. The CDR3 DNA sequence: TGTGCCAGCGTTGTGGACAGGGGTCACTACGAGCAGTACTTC. It translates to CASVVDRGHYEQYF. The full variable domain, in which reference TRBV2 and TRBJ2-7 provide the parts outside the CDR3, is EPEVTQTPSHQVTQMGQEVILRCVPISNHLYFYWYRQILGQKVEFLVSFYNNEISEKSEIFDDQFSVERPDGSNFTLKIRSTKLEDSAMYFCASVVDRGHYEQYFGPGTRLTVT.

About this clone: Since a much larger clone is just one base distant, this may be a read error. In the same sample, other DNA sequences code for this CDR3. The CDR3 sequence: CARCEGGAGVGSSYNEQFF. The DNA for the CDR3 is TGTGCCCGCTGTGAAGGGGGGGCGGGGGTGGGGAGCTCCTACAATGAGCAGTTCTTC. The V gene is TRBV2, the J gene TRBJ2-1; a weak D match, TRBD2 (7 bases). CDR1 and CDR2 (germline): SNHLY, FYNNEI. V gave up 11 bases and J gave up 0 bases, with 29 bases separating them. The CDR3 loop spans 19 amino acids.

The V gene is TRBV5-1, the J gene TRBJ2-2; D remains unclear. The CDR3 spans 15 residues. The V gene's germline CDR1 is SGHRS and CDR2 YFSETQ. Trimming removed 0 bases at V and 1 base at J, with 7 bases between. The CDR3 region is CASSLASGNTGELFF. In DNA, the CDR3 is TGCGCCAGCAGCTTGGCTTCAGGGAACACCGGGGAGCTGTTTTTT. Using reference TRBV5-1 and TRBJ2-2 for the parts outside the CDR3, the full variable domain is KAGVTQTPRYLIKTRGQQVTLSCSPISGHRSVSWYQQTPGQGLQFLFEYFSETQRNKGNFPGRFSGRQFSNSRSEMNVSTLELGDSALYLCASSLASGNTGELFFGEGSRLTVL.

For the CDR3, the DNA is TGTGCCACCAGTGGGCTAGCGCCTACCTATAACACCGGGGAGCTGTTTTTT. This translates into CATSGLAPTYNTGELFF. V gene TRBV24-1 combines with J gene TRBJ2-2; TRBD2 is a possible D gene (6 bases). The CDR3 has 17 residues. V was cut by 5 bases and J by 2 bases, with 17 bases left in between. Germline assignment: CDR1 KGHDR and CDR2 SFDVKD.

This sequence joins TRBV5-4 and TRBJ2-3; no definite D call. The CDR3 contains 14 residues. From germline, CDR1 is SGHNT and CDR2 YYREEE (reference sequence). The V and J ends lost 0 bases and 0 bases respectively, with 5 bases between them. The CDR3 coding sequence is TGTGCCAGCAGCTTGGACCCTAGCACAGATACGCAGTATTTT. Encoded protein: CASSLDPSTDTQYF.

The rearrangement joins TRBV5-1 to TRBJ2-2, with D possibly being TRBD1 (5 bases). Trimming left V 4 bases short and J 2 bases short, with 12 bases between. Germline V gene data show CDR1 as SGHRS and CDR2 as YFSETQ. CDR3 length: 15 amino acids. CDR3 sequence (DNA): TGCGCCAGCAGCCCCCTAGGGGTTAACACCGGGGAGCTGTTTTTT. Its translation: CASSPLGVNTGELFF.

This chain uses TRBV29-1 with TRBJ1-1; 8 bases map to TRBD1. Germline-derived CDR1 and CDR2 are SQVTM and ANQGSEA. Trimming at V came to 3 bases and at J to 4 bases, leaving 16 bases not matched to a gene. The CDR3 has 17 amino acids. This chain's CDR3 is CSVDGRQGAGLGTEAFF. CDR3 in DNA: TGCAGCGTTGACGGTCGCCAGGGGGCAGGGTTGGGCACTGAAGCTTTCTTT.

The rearrangement joins TRBV24-1 to TRBJ2-2; D remains unclear. The germline CDR1 and CDR2 sequences are KGHDR and SFDVKD. The CDR3 sequence is 14 residues long. Trimming left V 4 bases short and J 1 base short, with 6 bases between. CDR3 residues: CATSDTLNTGELFF. CDR3 bases: TGTGCCACCAGTGACACTTTGAACACCGGGGAGCTGTTTTTT.

This chain links TRBV12-2 with TRBJ2-3; the D call in the table, TRBD1, was not verified against the DNA. TRBV12-2 is a pseudogene locus. This CDR3 is built from 19 residues. DNA for the CDR3: TGTGCAAGTCGCTTATTGTGGGGGACAGGGAGGAAGGGAACAGATACGCAGTATTTT. Amino acids: CASRLLWGTGRKGTDTQYF.

This clone was seen once. The gene calls are TRBV19 and TRBJ1-1, with D uncertain. CDR3 length equals 14 residues. V dropped 5 bases and J dropped 1 base, with 11 bases sitting between them. Germline assignment: CDR1 LNHDA and CDR2 SQIVND (reference sequence). The CDR3 DNA reads as TGTGCCAGTAGTGGTGGGCTGGCGAACACTGAAGCTTTCTTT. This translates into CASSGGLANTEAFF.

The rearrangement links TRBV25-1 to TRBJ1-1; TRBD1 agrees at 7 bases. Germline V gene sequence: CDR1 MGHDK, CDR2 SYGVNS. V was clipped by 3 bases and J by 3 bases; unmatched bases: 7. The CDR3 is 15 amino acids. The CDR3 region has the DNA TGTGCCAGCAGTGATTCTGGGACAGCCGACACTGAAGCTTTCTTT. This encodes CASSDSGTADTEAFF. The full variable domain, its missing parts supplied by reference TRBV25-1 and TRBJ1-1, is EADIYQTPRYLVIGTGKKITLECSQTMGHDKMYWYQQDPGMELHLIHYSYGVNSTEKGDLSSESTVSRIRTEHFPLTLESARPSHTSQYLCASSDSGTADTEAFFGQGTRLTVV.

The chain combines TRBV2 with TRBJ2-1; TRBD2 agrees at 13 bases. Losses at the gene ends were 4 bases for V and 5 bases for J; bases not matched to a gene: 2. CDR3 length: 15 residues. Germline V CDR1 and CDR2: SNHLY, FYNNEI. Here the CDR3 reads CASSGGLAGNNEQFF. The CDR3 DNA is TGTGCCAGCAGTGGGGGACTAGCGGGGAACAATGAGCAGTTCTTC.

This chain joins TRBV7-3 and TRBJ2-3; D remains unclear. The ends were cut back, 5 bases at V and 0 bases at J, with 6 bases in the middle. The CDR3 runs 13 residues. In germline, CDR1 is SGHTA, CDR2 FQGTGA. For the CDR3, the DNA is TGTGCCAGCAGCAGGGCTAGCACAGATACGCAGTATTTT. Translated, it gives CASSRASTDTQYF.

CDR3 residues: CASSLFSRFYEQYF. CDR3 bases: TGTGCCAGCAGTTTATTTTCCCGTTTCTACGAGCAGTACTTC. The chain is built from TRBV28 and TRBJ2-7; D gene unclear. The CDR3 is 14 amino acids. V was cut by 1 base and J by 3 bases, with 10 bases left in between. Germline values: CDR1 MDHEN, CDR2 SYDVKM.

The gene calls are TRBV30 and TRBJ2-1, with D perhaps TRBD1 or TRBD2 (5 bases each). Trimming left V 2 bases short and J 5 bases short, with 16 bases between. Germline-derived CDR1 and CDR2 are GTSNPN and SVGIG (reference sequence). The CDR3 is made up of 15 amino acids. The CDR3 bases are TGTGCCTGGAGTAGAGGGCAGGGTAACGACAATGAGCAGTTCTTC. Amino acids: CAWSRGQGNDNEQFF.

V is TRBV5-1 and J is TRBJ2-5; D might be TRBD1 (5 bases). Trimming stripped 4 bases from V and 4 bases from J, with 14 bases between. Germline CDR1 SGHRS, CDR2 YFSETQ. The CDR3 spans 14 residues. Here the CDR3 reads CASSNQGGPETQYF. The CDR3 DNA follows: TGCGCCAGCAGCAACCAGGGTGGGCCAGAGACCCAGTACTTC.

This clone was seen only once. V and J are TRBV28 and TRBJ2-1; a weak D match, TRBD1 (6 bases). The CDR3 is 12 residues long. V was clipped by 5 bases and J by 9 bases, with 11 bases between them. From germline, CDR1 is MDHEN and CDR2 SYDVKM. In DNA, the CDR3 is TGTGCCAGCAGTACACAGGGTTTTGAGCAGTTCTTC. Translation: CASSTQGFEQFF.